This T cell receptor beta chain comes out of a study of T-cell memory formation after mild COVID-19. This clonotype was counted only a few times. There are 16 residues in the CDR3. Losses at the gene ends were 4 bases for V and 1 base for J; bases not matched to a gene: 3. Germline assignment: CDR1 SGHRS and CDR2 YFSETQ. Each CDR3 protein gets one entry after TCRdb re-called the 5' RACE reads with MiXCR. The table lists under 200,000 distinct CDR3 sequences, roughly 10% of them singletons. The clonotype comes from a man aged 18-30 years who had mild COVID-19 (a few samples of this study predate the infection). Cell type and time point are not known. The sequencing sample was made of PBMCs or a T cell subset sorted from them (not recorded which). The genes are TRBV5-1 and TRBJ2-3; 13 bases agree with TRBD2. The CDR3 DNA is TGCGCCAGCAGCGCCGGGACTAGCGGGGGCACAGATACGCAGTATTTT. Translated: CASSAGTSGGTDTQYF.